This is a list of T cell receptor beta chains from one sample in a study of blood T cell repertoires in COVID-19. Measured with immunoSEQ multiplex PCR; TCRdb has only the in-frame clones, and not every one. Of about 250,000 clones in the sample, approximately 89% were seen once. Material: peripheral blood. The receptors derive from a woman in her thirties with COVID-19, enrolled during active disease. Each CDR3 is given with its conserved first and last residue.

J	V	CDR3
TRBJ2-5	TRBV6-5	CASRPGTGGEKTQYF
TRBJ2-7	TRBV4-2	CASSQDQAGGGYEQYF
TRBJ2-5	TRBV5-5	CASSLNGRSGRSGETQYF
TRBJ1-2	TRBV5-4	CASSLAISPYGYTF
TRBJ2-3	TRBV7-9	CASSLSGAGDTQYF
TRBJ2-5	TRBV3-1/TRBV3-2	CASSPPPQETQYF
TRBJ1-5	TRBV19	CASSIDLGGGQPQHF
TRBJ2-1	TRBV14	CASSQVAGGANNEQFF
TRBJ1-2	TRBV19	CASSSRDYGYTF
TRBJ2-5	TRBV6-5	CARPLAGGPQETQYF
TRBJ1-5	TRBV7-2	CASSLVGAPQPQHF
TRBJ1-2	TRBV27	CASSEGGANYGYTF
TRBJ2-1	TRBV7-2	CASSLASGGINEQFF
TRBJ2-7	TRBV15	CATSRDRGMGYEQYF
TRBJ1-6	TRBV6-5	CASSRSGQDNSPLHF
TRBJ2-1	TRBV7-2	CASSNSNSGVEQFF
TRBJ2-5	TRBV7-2	CASNPGQTPQETQYF
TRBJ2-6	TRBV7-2	CASSLTGDRVSGANVLTF
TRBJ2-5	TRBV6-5	CASNPSQETQYF
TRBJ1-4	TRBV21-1	CASNRQSTNEKLFF
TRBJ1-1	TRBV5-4	CASSVQGANEAFF
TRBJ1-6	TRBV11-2	CASSVKGTAYNSPLHF